The rows below give T cell receptor beta chains drawn from one sample of a study of T-cell reconstitution after alpha-beta-depleted transplantation in children. One entry per CDR3 protein results from TCRdb running MiXCR on the PCR reads. The table records a few hundred thousand distinct CDR3 sequences, about an eighth of them present only once. Specimen: PBMCs, collected from the stem cell graft. These TCRs come from a human donor who donated a stem cell graft to a child with Fanconi anemia. Each CDR3 is given with its conserved first and last residue. The order of the fields is V gene, clone size, J gene, D gene, CDR3 protein, CDR3 DNA. D genes are given only for firm matches. Some rows have no size entry. The others give once, few or many, or a class for an expanded clone.

TRBV30,few,TRBJ1-6,TRBD1,CAWNMGQGDSPLHF,TGTGCCTGGAATATGGGACAGGGTGATTCACCCCTCCACTTT
TRBV30,once,TRBJ2-1,TRBD2,CAWRGTSIDNEQFF,TGTGCCTGGAGAGGGACTAGCATAGACAATGAGCAGTTCTTC
TRBV18,NA,TRBJ1-2,TRBD1,CATSPGQGNYGYTF,TGTGCCACCTCACCCGGACAGGGCAACTATGGCTACACCTTC
TRBV27,many,TRBJ1-5,NA,CASRTADQPQHF,TGTGCCAGCCGGACAGCAGACCAGCCCCAGCATTTT
TRBV3-1,few,TRBJ1-1,TRBD1,CASSPPGQNMNTEAFF,TGTGCCAGCAGCCCTCCGGGACAGAACATGAACACTGAAGCTTTCTTT
TRBV11-2,NA,TRBJ1-6,TRBD1,CASSWGTGYSPLHF,TGTGCCAGCAGCTGGGGGACAGGGTATTCACCCCTCCACTTT
TRBV2,many,TRBJ2-3,NA,CASSRVFGTDTQYF,TGTGCCAGCAGTCGGGTGTTCGGCACAGATACGCAGTATTTT
TRBV7-2,NA,TRBJ2-2,TRBD1,CASSLRGRSGELFF,TGTGCCAGCAGTCTCAGGGGGCGAAGCGGGGAGCTGTTTTTT
TRBV18,NA,TRBJ2-2,NA,CASSPRAGELFF,TGTGCCAGCTCACCACGCGCCGGGGAGCTGTTTTTT
TRBV5-1,few,TRBJ2-1,TRBD1,CASSPPDRAHNEQFF,TGCGCCAGCAGCCCACCGGACAGGGCCCACAATGAGCAGTTCTTC
TRBV6-1,NA,TRBJ1-3,NA,CASSGTRGNTIYF,TGTGCCAGCTCGGGGACGAGGGGAAACACCATATATTTT
TRBV20-1,few,TRBJ2-5,NA,CSADGRRPSLETQYF,TGCAGTGCTGATGGGAGGAGGCCGTCGTTGGAGACCCAGTACTTC
TRBV3-1,many,TRBJ1-5,NA,CASSQGMQPQHF,TGTGCCAGCAGCCAAGGTATGCAGCCCCAGCATTTT
TRBV7-8,few,TRBJ2-1,NA,CASSLGLFAPNNEQFF,TGTGCCAGCAGCTTAGGGTTATTTGCGCCAAACAATGAGCAGTTCTTC
TRBV5-4,many,TRBJ2-3,NA,CASSPTAASTDTQYF,TGTGCCAGCAGCCCGACAGCGGCTAGCACAGATACGCAGTATTTT
TRBV27,many,TRBJ2-5,NA,CASSLDRAGGGQYF,TGTGCCAGCAGTTTAGACAGGGCAGGAGGGGGCCAGTACTTC
TRBV5-1,many,TRBJ2-7,NA,CASSLTASYEQYF,TGCGCCAGCAGCTTGACGGCCTCCTACGAGCAGTACTTC
TRBV30,NA,TRBJ2-5,NA,CAWSVQYQETQYF,TGTGCCTGGAGTGTACAGTACCAAGAGACCCAGTACTTC
TRBV6-2/TRBV6-3,NA,TRBJ2-7,NA,CASSYSSVSSSYEQYF,TGTGCCAGCAGTTACTCGTCGGTCTCAAGCTCCTACGAGCAGTACTTC
TRBV20-1,few,TRBJ1-5,NA,CSAPFKGAGNQPQHF,TGCAGTGCCCCCTTTAAAGGGGCCGGCAATCAGCCCCAGCATTTT
TRBV10-1,NA,TRBJ2-1,NA,CASSEPGLREQFF,TGCGCCAGCAGTGAGCCAGGGTTGCGCGAGCAGTTCTTC
TRBV6-5,NA,TRBJ1-2,NA,CASSYLRTGYGYTF,TGTGCCAGCAGTTACTTGAGGACGGGCTATGGCTACACCTTC
TRBV28,many,TRBJ1-1,NA,CASIKSGDLGNTEAFF,TGTGCCAGCATTAAGTCAGGGGACCTGGGGAACACTGAAGCTTTCTTT
TRBV29-1,NA,TRBJ2-3,NA,CSVALDRLADTQYF,TGCAGCGTTGCGTTAGACAGGTTGGCAGATACGCAGTATTTT
TRBV6-5,NA,TRBJ2-5,NA,CASSSAQGRGTQYF,TGTGCCAGCAGTTCCGCCCAGGGAAGGGGGACCCAGTACTTC
TRBV3-1,NA,TRBJ1-1,NA,CASSLDTAGAGAFF,TGTGCCAGCAGCCTGGACACTGCAGGGGCGGGAGCTTTCTTT
TRBV6-5,many,TRBJ1-6,NA,CASSYSGGEDSPLHF,TGTGCCAGCAGTTACTCAGGCGGGGAAGATTCACCCCTCCACTTT
TRBV7-2,NA,TRBJ2-1,NA,CASSRYLRSTSYNEQFF,TGTGCCAGCAGCCGATATCTCAGGTCCACCTCCTACAATGAGCAGTTCTTC
TRBV29-1,few,TRBJ1-2,TRBD1,CSVDPGQTYGYTF,TGCAGCGTTGACCCGGGACAGACCTATGGCTACACCTTC
TRBV7-6,many,TRBJ2-3,TRBD2,CASSLLAASTDTQYF,TGTGCCAGCAGCTTACTAGCGGCTAGCACAGATACGCAGTATTTT
TRBV25-1,many,TRBJ1-1,TRBD1,CASSEGWTGGTTEAFF,TGTGCCAGCAGTGAGGGGTGGACAGGGGGGACCACTGAAGCTTTCTTT
TRBV7-8,many,TRBJ2-7,TRBD1,CASSWMGQGAYEQYF,TGTGCCAGCAGCTGGATGGGACAGGGAGCCTACGAGCAGTACTTC
TRBV7-8,NA,TRBJ1-5,NA,CASSPGLSWSNQPQHF,TGTGCCAGCAGCCCCGGACTCTCTTGGAGCAATCAGCCCCAGCATTTT
TRBV12-3/TRBV12-4,many,TRBJ2-3,NA,CASSLSYTDTQYF,TGTGCCAGCAGTTTATCCTACACAGATACGCAGTATTTT
TRBV10-3,few,TRBJ2-5,TRBD1,CAISGDRGKETQYF,TGTGCCATCAGTGGGGACAGGGGCAAAGAGACCCAGTACTTC
TRBV10-2,few,TRBJ2-1,TRBD2,CASSGGGGARGEQFF,TGCGCCAGCAGTGGGGGCGGGGGGGCGCGGGGGGAGCAGTTCTTC
TRBV15,NA,TRBJ2-5,NA,CATSRSGLLETQYF,TGTGCCACCAGCAGATCCGGACTTTTAGAGACCCAGTACTTC